This T cell receptor beta chain was sequenced for a study of control samples from healthy donors and cancer patients. Sequencing used immunoSEQ multiplex PCR; TCRdb keeps in-frame clones, though not all of them. The table lists over 150,000 clones, roughly 94% of them singletons. The receptor comes from a man between 60 and 75 years old with colorectal cancer. Sequenced material: PBMCs.

CDR3 coding DNA: TGTGCCAGCAGCCAATCTGCTCGAGGCTACACCTTC. Its protein is CASSQSARGYTF. V gene TRBV3-1 (or the pseudogene TRBV3-2) combines with J gene TRBJ1-2, with D uncertain. The CDR3 has 12 residues. Germline CDR1 is LGHDT and CDR2 is YNNKEL (reference sequence). Trimming cost V 2 bases and J 8 bases, with 9 bases left between them.